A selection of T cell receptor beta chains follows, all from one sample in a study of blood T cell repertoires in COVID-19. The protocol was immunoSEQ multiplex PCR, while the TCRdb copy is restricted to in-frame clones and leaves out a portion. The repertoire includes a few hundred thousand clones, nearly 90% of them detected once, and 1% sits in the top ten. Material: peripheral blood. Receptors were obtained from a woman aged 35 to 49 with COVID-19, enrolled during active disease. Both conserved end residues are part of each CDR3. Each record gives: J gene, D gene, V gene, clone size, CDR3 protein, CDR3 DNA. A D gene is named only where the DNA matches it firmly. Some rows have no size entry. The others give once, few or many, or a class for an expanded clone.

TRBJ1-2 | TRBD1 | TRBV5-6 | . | CASSLGDRGGHGYTF | TGTGCCAGCAGCTTGGGGGACAGGGGTGGTCATGGCTACACCTTC
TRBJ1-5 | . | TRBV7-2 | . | CASSLATTAQPQHF | TGTGCCAGCAGCTTAGCCACGACAGCTCAGCCCCAGCATTTT
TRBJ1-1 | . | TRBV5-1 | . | CASSFSSGIWGTEAFF | TGCGCCAGCAGCTTCTCTTCAGGGATCTGGGGCACTGAAGCTTTCTTT
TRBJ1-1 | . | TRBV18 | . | CASSPNLERVNTEAFF | TGTGCCAGCTCACCTAACCTGGAACGGGTGAACACTGAAGCTTTCTTT
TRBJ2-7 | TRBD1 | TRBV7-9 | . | CASSRMTGESYEQYF | TGTGCCAGCAGCCGAATGACAGGGGAATCCTACGAGCAGTACTTC
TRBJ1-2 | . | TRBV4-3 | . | CASSPRVGDYGYTF | TGCGCCAGCAGCCCGCGGGTGGGAGACTATGGCTACACCTTC
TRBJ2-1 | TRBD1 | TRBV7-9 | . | CASSWQTGSIYNEQFF | TGTGCCAGCAGCTGGCAGACAGGGTCCATCTACAATGAGCAGTTCTTC
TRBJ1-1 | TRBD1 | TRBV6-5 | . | CASRPGQGNTEAFF | TGTGCCAGCAGACCGGGACAGGGGAACACTGAAGCTTTCTTT
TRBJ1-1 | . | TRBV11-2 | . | CASSQLAHRAANTEAFF | TGTGCCAGCAGCCAATTAGCCCACAGGGCTGCGAACACTGAAGCTTTCTTT
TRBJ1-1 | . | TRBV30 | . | CAWKDAGRNTEAFF | TGTGCCTGGAAGGATGCGGGGCGGAACACTGAAGCTTTCTTT
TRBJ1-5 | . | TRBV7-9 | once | CASSLGREGLRGFNQPQHF | TGTGCCAGCAGCTTAGGCCGTGAGGGACTACGGGGTTTTAATCAGCCCCAGCATTTT
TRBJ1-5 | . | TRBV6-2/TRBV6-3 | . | CASSLNFNQPQHF | TGTGCCAGCAGTTTAAACTTTAATCAGCCCCAGCATTTT
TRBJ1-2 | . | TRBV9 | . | CASSGLGQGRRGGYTF | TGTGCCAGCAGCGGGCTGGGACAAGGGCGGCGCGGCGGCTACACCTTC
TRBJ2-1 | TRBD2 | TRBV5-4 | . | CASSLAAGGGNEQFF | TGTGCCAGCAGCTTGGCGGCGGGAGGGGGCAATGAGCAGTTCTTC
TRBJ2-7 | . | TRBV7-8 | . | CASSLGADTYEQYF | TGTGCCAGCAGCTTAGGAGCGGATACCTACGAGCAGTACTTC
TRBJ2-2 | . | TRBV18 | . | CASPSGAETGELFF | TGTGCCAGCCCCTCTGGGGCAGAGACCGGGGAGCTGTTTTTT
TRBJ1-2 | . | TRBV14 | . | CASSQVNNSPYGYTF | TGTGCCAGCAGCCAAGTGAATAACAGCCCCTATGGCTACACCTTC
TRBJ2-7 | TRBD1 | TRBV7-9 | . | CASSLDRGRFYEQYF | TGTGCCAGCAGCTTAGACAGGGGGCGATTCTACGAGCAGTACTTC
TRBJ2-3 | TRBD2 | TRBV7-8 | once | CASSLAKVGGTTDTQYF | TGTGCCAGCAGCTTAGCGAAGGTGGGGGGGACCACAGATACGCAGTATTTT
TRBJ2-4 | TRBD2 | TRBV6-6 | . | CASSLPGLNTKNIQYF | TGTGCCAGCAGTTTACCGGGACTAAACACCAAAAACATTCAGTACTTC
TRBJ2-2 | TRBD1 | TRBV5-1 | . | CASSMGQGAGELFF | TGCGCCAGCAGCATGGGACAGGGGGCCGGGGAGCTGTTTTTT
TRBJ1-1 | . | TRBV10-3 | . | CAISPGFMNTEAFF | TGTGCCATCAGTCCAGGGTTTATGAACACTGAAGCTTTCTTT
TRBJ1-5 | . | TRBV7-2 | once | CASSQAGPQHF | TGTGCCAGCAGCCAGGCAGGGCCCCAGCATTTT
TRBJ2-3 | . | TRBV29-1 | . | CSVELASSTDTQYF | TGCAGCGTTGAGCTAGCGTCTAGCACAGATACGCAGTATTTT
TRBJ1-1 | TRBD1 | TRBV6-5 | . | CASRGQGVSNTEAFF | TGTGCCAGCAGGGGACAGGGGGTTTCGAACACTGAAGCTTTCTTT
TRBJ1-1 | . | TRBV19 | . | CASSLRRFSGDTNTEAFF | TGTGCCAGTAGTCTTCGACGCTTCTCAGGGGACACGAACACTGAAGCTTTCTTT
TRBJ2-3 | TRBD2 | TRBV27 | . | CASSLHQTSGRVDTQYF | TGTGCCAGCAGTTTGCATCAGACTAGCGGGAGGGTAGATACGCAGTATTTT
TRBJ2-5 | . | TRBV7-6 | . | CASSLNFRGRGYQETQYF | TGTGCCAGCAGCTTAAACTTCCGAGGGAGGGGGTACCAAGAGACCCAGTACTTC
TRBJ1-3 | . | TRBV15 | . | CATSPIRGGDTIYF | TGTGCCACCAGCCCCATAAGAGGGGGGGACACCATATATTTT
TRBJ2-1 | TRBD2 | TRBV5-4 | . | CASSSSAGVGNEQFF | TGTGCCAGCAGCTCCTCGGCGGGGGTGGGCAATGAGCAGTTCTTC
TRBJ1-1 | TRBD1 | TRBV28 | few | CASSSPTGTGPPAFF | TGTGCCAGCAGTTCGCCGACGGGGACAGGGCCTCCGGCTTTCTTT
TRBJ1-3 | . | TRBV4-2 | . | CASSQASLVSGNTIYF | TGTGCCAGCAGCCAAGCGTCTCTAGTCTCTGGAAACACCATATATTTT
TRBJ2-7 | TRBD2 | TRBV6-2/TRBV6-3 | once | CASSWGLAGLSYEQYF | TGTGCCAGCAGTTGGGGACTAGCGGGGCTCTCCTACGAGCAGTACTTC
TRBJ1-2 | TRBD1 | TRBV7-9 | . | CASSLTGTGDGNYGYTF | TGTGCCAGCAGCTTAACCGGGACAGGGGACGGAAACTATGGCTACACCTTC
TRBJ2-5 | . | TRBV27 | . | CASSLVLSGIPGTQYF | TGTGCCAGCAGTTTGGTGCTTTCCGGGATCCCAGGGACCCAGTACTTC
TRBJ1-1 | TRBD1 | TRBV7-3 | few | CASSPTGGTEAFF | TGTGCCAGCAGTCCAACAGGGGGCACTGAAGCTTTCTTT
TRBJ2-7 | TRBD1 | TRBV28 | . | CASRPAGQGTGYEQYF | TGTGCCAGCAGGCCGGCGGGACAGGGTACCGGGTACGAGCAGTACTTC